The 27 T cell receptor beta chains listed next were all sequenced from one sample in a study of T cell responses to AZD1222 COVID-19 vaccine. Repertoires were generated with immunoSEQ multiplex PCR, while TCRdb's copy carries only in-frame clones and drops some. The repertoire holds 250,000 or so clones, with more than 85% as singletons. Sequencing used peripheral blood, obtained on day 0 of AZD1222 vaccination. The receptors originated from an adult in good health.

The V and J genes are TRBV19 and TRBJ2-4; tentative D call: TRBD1 (6 bases). CDR3 size: 15 residues. Trimming took off 5 bases at V and 1 base at J, with 12 bases between the two ends. Germline CDR1 reads LNHDA; CDR2 reads SQIVND (reference sequence). The CDR3 sequence is CASSQNDRAKNIQYF. In nucleotides, the CDR3 is TGTGCCAGTAGTCAGAATGACAGGGCCAAAAACATTCAGTACTTC.

This clone was seen just once. This chain connects TRBV6-6 to TRBJ2-3; D remains unclear. Germline-derived CDR1 and CDR2 are MNHNY and SVGAGI (reference sequence). V was pared by 1 base and J by 6 bases, with 14 bases between. This CDR3 region has 15 residues. CDR3 protein: CASSYFRAHTDTQYF. The CDR3 DNA reads as TGTGCCAGCAGTTACTTCCGGGCCCACACGGATACGCAGTATTTT.

The chain carries TRBV11-3 and TRBJ2-1; 11 bases map to TRBD2. Germline V gene sequence: CDR1 SGHNT, CDR2 YENEEA. The V gene end was trimmed by 5 bases and the J gene end by 7 bases; junction bases not matched to a gene: 7. CDR3 size: 15 residues. The CDR3 protein is CASSHRTSGRNEQFF. CDR3 DNA sequence: TGTGCCAGCAGCCACAGAACTAGCGGGAGAAATGAGCAGTTCTTC.

This chain uses TRBV18 with TRBJ1-1; perhaps TRBD1 as D (5 bases). V shed 2 bases and J shed 1 base, with 11 bases lying between them. Germline CDR1 is KGHSH and CDR2 is LQKENI. CDR3 size: 15 residues. CDR3 sequence reads: CASSPFDRANTEAFF. The CDR3 DNA reads as TGTGCCAGCTCACCATTTGACAGAGCGAACACTGAAGCTTTCTTT.

The rearrangement joins TRBV3-1 (or the pseudogene TRBV3-2) to TRBJ1-1, with D perhaps matching TRBD1 (5 bases). The germline V gene encodes CDR1 LGHDT and CDR2 YNNKEL (reference sequence). Trimming removed 3 bases from V and 5 bases from J, with 10 bases in between. The CDR3 totals 13 residues. This CDR3 is CASSHRTHTEAFF. CDR3 nucleotides: TGTGCCAGCAGCCATCGGACACATACTGAAGCTTTCTTT.

The genes are TRBV28 and TRBJ2-7, with TRBD1 matching 7 bases. The CDR3 contains 14 residues. V dropped 4 bases and J dropped 7; count of bases not matched to a gene: 10. In germline, CDR1 is MDHEN, CDR2 SYDVKM. CDR3 bases: TGTGCCAGCAGTTCCCCGGGACAGCCAGGGGAGCAGTACTTC. This sequence encodes CASSSPGQPGEQYF.

V usage is TRBV2 and J usage is TRBJ1-5; tentative D call: TRBD1 (5 bases). V was trimmed by 7 bases and J by 1 base, leaving 20 bases between them. CDR1 SNHLY and CDR2 FYNNEI come from the germline V gene. The CDR3 sequence is 17 residues long. The CDR3 protein is CASISEEGLLSNQPQHF. The DNA for the CDR3 is TGTGCCAGCATCTCAGAGGAGGGGCTCCTCAGCAATCAGCCCCAGCATTTT.

There are a few counts of this clone. The chain carries TRBV2 and TRBJ2-3; D not resolved. V dropped 3 bases and J dropped 0 bases, with 10 bases sitting between them. Germline CDR1 SNHLY, CDR2 FYNNEI. The CDR3 runs to 15 residues. CDR3 sequence: CASSDIGSSTDTQYF. CDR3 nucleotides: TGTGCCAGCAGTGATATAGGCAGTAGCACAGATACGCAGTATTTT. Based on the CDR3 plus reference TRBV2 and TRBJ2-3, the full variable domain is EPEVTQTPSHQVTQMGQEVILRCVPISNHLYFYWYRQILGQKVEFLVSFYNNEISEKSEIFDDQFSVERPDGSNFTLKIRSTKLEDSAMYFCASSDIGSSTDTQYFGPGTRLTVL.

V is TRBV27 and J is TRBJ1-5; 8 bases align to TRBD1. This CDR3 is 17 amino acids long. Germline lookup yields CDR1 MNHEY and CDR2 SMNVEV (reference sequence). V lost 2 bases and J lost 6; bases outside the gene matches: 12. The CDR3 spells CASSLDGRQGAGQPQHF. CDR3 bases: TGTGCCAGCAGTTTAGACGGGCGTCAGGGGGCCGGTCAGCCCCAGCATTTT.

The sample holds one count of this clone. This chain uses TRBV3-1 (or the pseudogene TRBV3-2) with TRBJ2-1, with 9 bases identical to TRBD2. This CDR3 contains 16 residues. In germline, CDR1 is LGHDT, CDR2 YNNKEL (reference sequence). V shed 6 bases and J 0 bases; nucleotides not matched to a gene: 6. CDR3 region: CASRLAGASSYNEQFF. The DNA of the CDR3 is TGTGCCAGCAGATTAGCGGGAGCAAGCTCCTACAATGAGCAGTTCTTC.

This sequence joins TRBV28 and TRBJ1-4, with no clear D. The V end lost 6 bases, the J end lost 8 bases, and 7 bases lay between the germline ends. Germline V lookup: CDR1 MDHEN, CDR2 SYDVKM. The CDR3 covers 11 residues. The CDR3 region is CASREGEKLFF. CDR3 DNA sequence: TGTGCCAGCAGGGAGGGCGAAAAACTGTTTTTT.

The CDR3 region has the DNA TGTGCCAGCAGTTCTCCGCCCGATACGCAGTATTTT. It encodes CASSSPPDTQYF. The chain carries TRBV11-3 and TRBJ2-3; D gene ambiguous. There are 12 residues in the CDR3. Trimming stripped 6 bases from V and 6 bases from J, with 10 bases between. CDR1 SGHNT and CDR2 YENEEA come from the germline V gene.

CDR3 loop: CASRLPGQGLTPLHF. CDR3 bases: TGCGCCAGCAGACTCCCGGGACAGGGACTTACACCCCTCCACTTT. This chain joins TRBV4-1 and TRBJ1-6, with 9 nucleotides matching TRBD1. CDR3 length: 15 residues. Germline V lookup: CDR1 MGHRA, CDR2 YSYEKL. The V segment lost 6 bases and the J segment 11 bases; nucleotides outside the gene matches: 11.

DNA for the CDR3: TGCGCCAGCGGACGACAGGGGGTCCCGAGCTCCTACAATGAGCAGTTCTTC. Translation gives CASGRQGVPSSYNEQFF. The V call is TRBV5-1, the J call TRBJ2-1; 9 nucleotides line up with TRBD1. The CDR3 is 17 amino acids. Germline V gene data show CDR1 as SGHRS and CDR2 as YFSETQ. The V and J ends lost 7 bases and 0 bases, in that order; junction bases with no gene match: 11.

This rearrangement joins TRBV2 to TRBJ2-1, with D perhaps TRBD2 (5 bases). The CDR3 runs 12 residues. The V gene's germline CDR1 is SNHLY and CDR2 FYNNEI. With 6 bases removed from V and 8 bases from J, the gap between germline ends came to 11 bases. This chain's CDR3 is CASRRVSHEQFF. CDR3 nucleotides: TGTGCCAGCAGGAGGGTATCCCATGAGCAGTTCTTC.

The V and J genes are TRBV3-1 (or the pseudogene TRBV3-2) and TRBJ1-2; no definite D call. V lost 0 bases to trimming and J lost 2 bases, with 7 bases between them. The CDR3 spans 14 residues. CDR1 is LGHDT and CDR2 is YNNKEL in the germline V gene (reference sequence). The DNA of the CDR3 is TGTGCCAGCAGCCAAGAGAGGGCGAACTATGGCTACACCTTC. It encodes CASSQERANYGYTF.

This chain connects TRBV19 to TRBJ1-5; 11 bases are shared with TRBD1. Germline V gives CDR1 LNHDA, CDR2 SQIVND (reference sequence). This CDR3 spans 15 amino acids. V trimming: 5 bases; J trimming: 6 bases; junction bases outside the gene matches: 6. In nucleotides, the CDR3 is TGTGCCAGTAGTGCGGGACAGGGGGTCGGTCAGCCCCAGCATTTT. It is translated as CASSAGQGVGQPQHF.

This chain links TRBV5-1 with TRBJ2-7, with D possibly called TRBD1 or TRBD2 (7 bases each). The CDR3 is made up of 16 amino acids. The germline V and J ends were trimmed by 4 bases and 3 bases, with 20 bases remaining between them. Germline-derived CDR1 and CDR2 are SGHRS and YFSETQ. This CDR3 is CASSHPREGALYEQYF. As DNA, the CDR3 is TGCGCCAGCAGCCACCCCAGGGAGGGGGCCCTCTACGAGCAGTACTTC.

This clone was observed a single time. The rearrangement uses TRBV18 and TRBJ1-2; D possibly corresponds to TRBD1 (5 bases). The CDR3 is 17 amino acids. V lost 4 bases to trimming and J lost 3 bases, with 21 bases between them. Germline assignment: CDR1 KGHSH and CDR2 LQKENI. CDR3 amino acids: CASSRISGAITDYGYTF. CDR3 DNA: TGTGCCAGCTCACGTATTAGTGGGGCGATCACGGACTATGGCTACACCTTC.

The rearrangement uses TRBV7-8 and TRBJ2-7, with D possibly being TRBD1 (6 bases). The ends were cut back, 1 base at V and 6 bases at J, with 10 bases in the middle. The CDR3 is 13 amino acids. Germline CDR1 reads SGHVS; CDR2 reads FQNEAQ. This CDR3 reads CASSLDQGREQYF. CDR3 coding DNA: TGTGCCAGCAGCTTAGACCAGGGGCGCGAGCAGTACTTC.

The gene calls are TRBV4-1 and TRBJ1-3, with D unclear. This CDR3 has 17 amino acids. V was cut by 0 bases and J by 0 bases, with 12 bases left in between. Germline V gives CDR1 MGHRA, CDR2 YSYEKL. Here the CDR3 reads CASSQDPDWVSGNTIYF. The CDR3 DNA reads as TGCGCCAGCAGCCAAGATCCGGACTGGGTCTCTGGAAACACCATATATTTT.

This rearrangement joins TRBV5-1 to TRBJ2-5; perhaps TRBD2 as D (5 bases). V dropped 0 bases and J dropped 4 bases, with 13 bases sitting between them. The CDR3 is 15 residues long. The V gene's germline CDR1 is SGHRS and CDR2 YFSETQ. The CDR3 nucleotides read TGCGCCAGCAGCTTGGCATCGAGGGTTGGAGAGACCCAGTACTTC. This codes for CASSLASRVGETQYF.

The chain is built from TRBV2 and TRBJ1-5; D might be TRBD1 (6 bases). This CDR3 comprises 16 residues. V lost 5 bases to trimming and J lost 5 bases, with 19 bases between them. Germline V gene data show CDR1 as SNHLY and CDR2 as FYNNEI. The CDR3 sequence: CASSSDRTVRYQPQHF. The CDR3 region has the DNA TGTGCCAGCAGTTCCGACAGGACAGTCCGGTATCAGCCCCAGCATTTT.

The chain recombines TRBV9 with TRBJ2-1; D is possibly TRBD2 (7 bases). This CDR3 is built from 15 residues. Germline lookup yields CDR1 SGDLS and CDR2 YYNGEE. Trimming stripped 4 bases from V and 7 bases from J, with 18 bases between. CDR3: CASSPRGALGNEQFF. The CDR3 nucleotides are TGTGCCAGCAGCCCCCGGGGGGCCCTCGGAAATGAGCAGTTCTTC.

V and J are TRBV3-1 (or the pseudogene TRBV3-2) and TRBJ2-1; D is undetermined. The CDR3 length is 15 residues. CDR1 is LGHDT and CDR2 is YNNKEL in the germline V gene (reference sequence). The V end lost 0 bases, the J end lost 3 bases, and 9 bases lay between the germline ends. This chain's CDR3 is CASSQEGYYYNEQFF. CDR3 nucleotides: TGTGCCAGCAGCCAAGAAGGGTATTACTACAATGAGCAGTTCTTC.

This chain joins TRBV6-5 and TRBJ2-7, with 9 bases fitting TRBD2. Germline lookup yields CDR1 MNHEY and CDR2 SVGAGI. Trimming took 10 bases from V and 3 from J; bases not matched to a gene: 7. The CDR3 runs to 13 residues. CDR3 protein: CATRAGGRYEQYF. DNA of the CDR3: TGTGCCACCAGAGCGGGGGGCCGCTACGAGCAGTACTTC.

In DNA form, the CDR3 reads TGTGCCAGCAGTTTATCACTCAATAATTCACCCCTCCACTTT. The encoded protein is CASSLSLNNSPLHF. The gene calls are TRBV28 and TRBJ1-6, with D hard to call. CDR1 and CDR2 from the germline V gene are MDHEN and SYDVKM. The CDR3 sequence is 14 residues long. V dropped 1 base and J dropped 5 bases, with 6 bases sitting between them. Full variable domain (missing parts from reference TRBV28 and TRBJ1-6): DVKVTQSSRYLVKRTGEKVFLECVQDMDHENMFWYRQDPGLGLRLIYFSYDVKMKEKGDIPEGYSVSREKKERFSLILESASTNQTSMYLCASSLSLNNSPLHFGNGTRLTVT.